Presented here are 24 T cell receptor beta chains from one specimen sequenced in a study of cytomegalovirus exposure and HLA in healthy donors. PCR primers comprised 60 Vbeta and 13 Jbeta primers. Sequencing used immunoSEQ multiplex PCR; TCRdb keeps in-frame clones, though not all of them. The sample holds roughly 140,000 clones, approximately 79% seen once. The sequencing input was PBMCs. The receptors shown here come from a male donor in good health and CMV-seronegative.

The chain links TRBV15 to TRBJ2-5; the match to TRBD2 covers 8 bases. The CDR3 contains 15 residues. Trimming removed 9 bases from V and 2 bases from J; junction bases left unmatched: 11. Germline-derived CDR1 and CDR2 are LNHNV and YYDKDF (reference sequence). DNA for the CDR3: TGTGCCACTATAAGGGATAGCGGGATTCAAGAGACCCAGTACTTC. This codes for CATIRDSGIQETQYF.

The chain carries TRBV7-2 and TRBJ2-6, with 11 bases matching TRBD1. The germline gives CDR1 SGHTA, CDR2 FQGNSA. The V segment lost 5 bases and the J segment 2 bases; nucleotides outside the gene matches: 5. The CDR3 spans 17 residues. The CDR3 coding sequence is TGTGCCAGCAGCCTCGGGACAGGGGGAACTGGGGCCAACGTCCTGACTTTC. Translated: CASSLGTGGTGANVLTF. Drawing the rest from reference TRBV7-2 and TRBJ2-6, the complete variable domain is GAGVSQSPSNKVTEKGKDVELRCDPISGHTALYWYRQSLGQGLEFLIYFQGNSAPDKSGLPSDRFSAERTGGSVSTLTIQRTQQEDSAVYLCASSLGTGGTGANVLTFGAGSRLTVL.

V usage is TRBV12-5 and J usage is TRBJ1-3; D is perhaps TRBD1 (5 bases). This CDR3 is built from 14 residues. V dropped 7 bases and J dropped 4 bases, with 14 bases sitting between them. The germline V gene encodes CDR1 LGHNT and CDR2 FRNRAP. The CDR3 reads CASANGADGNTIYF. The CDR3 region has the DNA TGTGCTAGTGCCAATGGGGCTGACGGAAACACCATATATTTT.

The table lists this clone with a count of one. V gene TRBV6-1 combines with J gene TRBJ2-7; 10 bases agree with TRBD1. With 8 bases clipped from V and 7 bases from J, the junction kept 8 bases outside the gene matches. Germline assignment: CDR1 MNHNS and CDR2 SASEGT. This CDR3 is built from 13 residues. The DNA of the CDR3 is TGTGCCAGCGGAAGACAGGGGGCTAAAGAGCAGTACTTC. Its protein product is CASGRQGAKEQYF.

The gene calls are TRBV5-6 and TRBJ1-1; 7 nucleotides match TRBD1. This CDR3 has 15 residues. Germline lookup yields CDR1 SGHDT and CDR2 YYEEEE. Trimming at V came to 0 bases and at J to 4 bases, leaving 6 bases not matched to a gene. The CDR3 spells CASSLEDRSGTEAFF. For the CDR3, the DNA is TGTGCCAGCAGCTTGGAGGACAGGTCGGGCACTGAAGCTTTCTTT.

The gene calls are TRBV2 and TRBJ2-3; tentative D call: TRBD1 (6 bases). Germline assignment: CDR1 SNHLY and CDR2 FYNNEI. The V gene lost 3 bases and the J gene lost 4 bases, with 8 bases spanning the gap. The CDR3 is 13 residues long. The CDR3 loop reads CASSDSGADTQYF. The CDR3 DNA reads TGTGCCAGCAGTGACTCAGGGGCAGATACGCAGTATTTT.

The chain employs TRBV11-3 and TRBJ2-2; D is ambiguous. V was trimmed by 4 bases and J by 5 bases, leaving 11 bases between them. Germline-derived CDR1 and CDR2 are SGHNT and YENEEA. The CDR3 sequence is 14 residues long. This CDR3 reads CASSSVLRTGELFF. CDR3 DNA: TGTGCCAGCAGCTCAGTTTTGCGGACCGGGGAGCTGTTTTTT.

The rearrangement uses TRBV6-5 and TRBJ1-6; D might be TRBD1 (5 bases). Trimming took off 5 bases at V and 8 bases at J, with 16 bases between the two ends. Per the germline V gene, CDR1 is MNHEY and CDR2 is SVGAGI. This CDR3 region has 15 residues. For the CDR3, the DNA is TGTGCCAGCAGTCAGGGTGCTCGCTGGGATTCACCCCTCCACTTT. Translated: CASSQGARWDSPLHF.

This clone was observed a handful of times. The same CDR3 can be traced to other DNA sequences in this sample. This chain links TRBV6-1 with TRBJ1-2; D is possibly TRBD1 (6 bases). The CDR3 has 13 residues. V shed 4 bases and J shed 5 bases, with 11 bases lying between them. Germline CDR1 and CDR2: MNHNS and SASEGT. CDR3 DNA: TGTGCCAGCAGTGCGGACAGTGTATATGGCTACACCTTC. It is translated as CASSADSVYGYTF.

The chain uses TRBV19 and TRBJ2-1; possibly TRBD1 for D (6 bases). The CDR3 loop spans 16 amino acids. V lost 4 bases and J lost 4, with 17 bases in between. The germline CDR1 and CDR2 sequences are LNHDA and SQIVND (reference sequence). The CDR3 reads CASSKPPYRAYNEQFF. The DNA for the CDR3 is TGTGCCAGTAGTAAGCCCCCTTACAGGGCTTACAATGAGCAGTTCTTC.

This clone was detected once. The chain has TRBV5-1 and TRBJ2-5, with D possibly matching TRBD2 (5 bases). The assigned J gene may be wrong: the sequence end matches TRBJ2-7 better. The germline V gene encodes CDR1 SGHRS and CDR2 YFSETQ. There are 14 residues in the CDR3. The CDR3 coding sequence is TGCGCCAGCAGCTTATCGACAACGGGGAACGAGCAGTACTTC. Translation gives CASSLSTTGNEQYF.

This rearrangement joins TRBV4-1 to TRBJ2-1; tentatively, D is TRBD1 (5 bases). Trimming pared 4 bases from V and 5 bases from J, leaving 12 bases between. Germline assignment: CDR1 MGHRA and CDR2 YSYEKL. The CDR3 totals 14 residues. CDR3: CASSRALGDNEQFF. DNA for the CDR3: TGCGCCAGCAGCCGCGCGCTAGGGGACAATGAGCAGTTCTTC.

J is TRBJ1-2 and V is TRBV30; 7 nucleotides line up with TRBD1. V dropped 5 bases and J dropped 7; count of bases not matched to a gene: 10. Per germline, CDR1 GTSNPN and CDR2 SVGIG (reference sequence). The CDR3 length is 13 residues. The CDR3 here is CAWAPGGSVGYTF. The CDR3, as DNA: TGTGCCTGGGCTCCAGGGGGAAGTGTTGGCTACACCTTC. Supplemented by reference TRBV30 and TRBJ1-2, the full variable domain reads SQTIHQWPATLVQPVGSPLSLECTVEGTSNPNLYWYRQAAGRGLQLLFYSVGIGQISSEVPQNLSASRPQDRQFILSSKKLLLSDSGFYLCAWAPGGSVGYTFGSGTRLTVV.

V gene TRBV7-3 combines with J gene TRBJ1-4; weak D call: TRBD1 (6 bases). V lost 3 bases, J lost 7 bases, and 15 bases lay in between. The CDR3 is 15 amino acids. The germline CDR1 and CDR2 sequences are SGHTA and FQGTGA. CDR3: CASSFTGSSSEKLFF. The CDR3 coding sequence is TGTGCCAGCAGCTTTACAGGGTCGTCTTCTGAAAAACTGTTTTTT.

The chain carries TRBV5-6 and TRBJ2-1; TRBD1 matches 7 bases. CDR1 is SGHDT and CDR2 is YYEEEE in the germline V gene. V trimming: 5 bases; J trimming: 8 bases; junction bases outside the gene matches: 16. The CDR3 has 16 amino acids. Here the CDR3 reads CASSPNGQVVGDEQFF. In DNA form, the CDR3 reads TGTGCCAGCAGTCCAAACGGACAGGTAGTAGGCGATGAGCAGTTCTTC.

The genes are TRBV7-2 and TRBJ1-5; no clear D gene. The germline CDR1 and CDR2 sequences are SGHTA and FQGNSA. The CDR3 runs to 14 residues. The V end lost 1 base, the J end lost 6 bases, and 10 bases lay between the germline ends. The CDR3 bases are TGTGCCAGCAGCTTAGTACACCAACGTCAGCCCCAGCATTTT. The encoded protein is CASSLVHQRQPQHF.

The CDR3 loop reads CASSIDGTSSYEQYF. The CDR3 coding sequence is TGTGCCAGTAGTATAGACGGGACTAGCTCCTACGAGCAGTACTTC. This sequence joins TRBV19 and TRBJ2-7, with 8 bases lining up with TRBD2. The CDR3 runs to 15 residues. Trimming at V came to 0 bases and at J to 0 bases, leaving 1 base not matched to a gene. CDR1 is LNHDA and CDR2 is SQIVND in the germline V gene (reference sequence).

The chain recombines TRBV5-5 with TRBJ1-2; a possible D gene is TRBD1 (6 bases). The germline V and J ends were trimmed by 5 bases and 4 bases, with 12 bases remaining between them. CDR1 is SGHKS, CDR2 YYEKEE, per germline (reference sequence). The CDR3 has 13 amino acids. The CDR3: CASSWTVGYGYTF. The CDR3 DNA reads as TGTGCCAGCAGTTGGACAGTTGGCTATGGCTACACCTTC.

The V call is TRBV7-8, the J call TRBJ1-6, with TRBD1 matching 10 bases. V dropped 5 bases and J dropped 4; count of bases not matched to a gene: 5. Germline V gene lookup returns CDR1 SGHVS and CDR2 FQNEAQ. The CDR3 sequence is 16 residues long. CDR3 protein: CASSTRTGGYNSPLHF. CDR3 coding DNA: TGTGCCAGCAGCACTCGGACAGGGGGTTATAATTCACCCCTCCACTTT.

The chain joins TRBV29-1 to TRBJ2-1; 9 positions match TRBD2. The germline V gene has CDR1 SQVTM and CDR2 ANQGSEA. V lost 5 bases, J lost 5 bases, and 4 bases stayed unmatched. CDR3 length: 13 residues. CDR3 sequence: CSVLLAGHNEQFF. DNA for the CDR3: TGCAGCGTTCTACTAGCGGGCCACAATGAGCAGTTCTTC.

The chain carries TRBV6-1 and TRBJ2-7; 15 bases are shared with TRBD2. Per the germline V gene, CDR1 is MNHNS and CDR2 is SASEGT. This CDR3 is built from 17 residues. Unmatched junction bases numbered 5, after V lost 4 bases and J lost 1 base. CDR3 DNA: TGTGCCAGCAGTGCCGGCGGACTAGCGGGAGGGTCCTACGAGCAGTACTTC. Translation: CASSAGGLAGGSYEQYF.

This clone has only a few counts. CDR3 nucleotides: TGTGCCAGCAGTGAGGGCAGGGCGAACACTGAAGCTTTCTTT. Translating it yields CASSEGRANTEAFF. The rearrangement joins TRBV2 to TRBJ1-1; a weak D match, TRBD1 (5 bases). CDR3 length: 14 amino acids. V was shortened by 3 bases and J by 1 base, with 9 bases between the two germline ends. Germline CDR1 reads SNHLY; CDR2 reads FYNNEI.

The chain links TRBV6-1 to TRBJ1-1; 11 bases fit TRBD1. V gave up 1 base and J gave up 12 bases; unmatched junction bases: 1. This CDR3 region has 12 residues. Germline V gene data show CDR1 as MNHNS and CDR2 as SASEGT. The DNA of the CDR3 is TGTGCCAGCAGTGAAGGGACAGGGGGCCCTTTCTTT. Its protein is CASSEGTGGPFF.

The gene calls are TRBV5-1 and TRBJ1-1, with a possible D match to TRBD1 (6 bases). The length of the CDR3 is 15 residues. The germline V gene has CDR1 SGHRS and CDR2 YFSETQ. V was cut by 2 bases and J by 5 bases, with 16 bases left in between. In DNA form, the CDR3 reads TGCGCCAGCAGCTTTGGTATTGGTAGGGGGACTGAAGCTTTCTTT. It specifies CASSFGIGRGTEAFF.